This record looks at one T cell receptor beta chain sequence and its context. What it recognizes is unknown. These data belong to a study of T cell repertoires in cytomegalovirus infection. Study-wide context: Public TCR beta signatures provided an indication of both CMV infection and a matching HLA type. Study observations and caveats: The ex vivo response was dominated by HLA-C-restricted CMV-specific TCR beta clonotypes. Cumulative frequency of public TCR beta families picked out carriers of CMV plus the relevant HLA.

TCRdb re-called the reads with MiXCR, one entry per CDR3 protein. The sample gives about 740,000 distinct CDR3 sequences, about 40% of which show up once; 2.5% to 3.5% is in the top ten. Looked up from germline, CDR1 is LGHDT and CDR2 is YNNKEL (reference sequence). The V end was cut by 1 base, the J end by 7 bases, with 9 bases between. The length of the CDR3 is 13 residues. This receptor was obtained from a human donor in good health (CMV status not recorded). Some clones in this sample may be carry-over from other donors' samples. The gene calls are TRBV3-1 and TRBJ2-3, with D uncertain. Sequencing was done on a sample of PBMCs. The CDR3 bases are TGTGCCAGCAGCCAAGGTCTGCAGCATACGCAGTATTTT. The encoded protein is CASSQGLQHTQYF.